Detailed here is one T cell receptor (beta chain). This CDR3 region has 17 residues. Trimming at V came to 3 bases and at J to 0 bases, leaving 12 bases not matched to a gene. From germline, CDR1 is DFQATT and CDR2 SNEGSKA (reference sequence). These data belong to a study of blood T cell repertoires in COVID-19. Study-level background: The study drew acute and convalescent COVID-19 samples from the United States, Italy and Spain.

This table comes from immunoSEQ multiplex PCR, and its TCRdb copy is limited to in-frame clones, with some not included. Among roughly 230,000 clones listed, around 90% were seen once. Participant age was about 18 to 100 years, and participants resided in 25 or so US areas. This chain connects TRBV20-1 to TRBJ2-3; TRBD2 matches 7 bases. This receptor was identified in a man aged 25-45 years in a cohort exposed to, infected with or recovered from COVID-19 (not recorded which). The sequencing sample was made of PBMCs or T cells enriched from blood (not recorded which). CDR3 nucleotide sequence: TGCAGTGCTAGTTTCGCGGGAGCGCTGGGAAGCACAGATACGCAGTATTTT. It specifies CSASFAGALGSTDTQYF.